This TCR beta chain was identified during a study of shared clonotypes between healthy human individuals. The naive CD8 population came from CD45RO-negative cells selected for CCR7, without terminally differentiated effector memory CD45RA+ cells. Measured with immunoSEQ multiplex PCR; TCRdb has only the in-frame clones, and not every one. The profile shows millions of clones, approximately 94% of them singletons. Study conclusions and caveats: Clonotypes that were shared across a handful of donors made up roughly 5% of naive CD4 clonotypes.

Note on this clone: What it recognizes is unknown.

The sequence derives from a man aged 18 to 30 in good health. Sequencing was carried out using naive CD8+ T cells sorted from blood.

As DNA, the CDR3 is TGTGCCAGCAGTTTAGGACAGCTCAATGAGCAGTTCTTC. It codes for CASSLGQLNEQFF. The rearrangement joins TRBV27 to TRBJ2-1, with D possibly being TRBD1 (6 bases). This CDR3 has 13 amino acids. Germline CDR1 is MNHEY and CDR2 is SMNVEV (reference sequence). V was pared by 2 bases and J by 6 bases, with 8 bases between.